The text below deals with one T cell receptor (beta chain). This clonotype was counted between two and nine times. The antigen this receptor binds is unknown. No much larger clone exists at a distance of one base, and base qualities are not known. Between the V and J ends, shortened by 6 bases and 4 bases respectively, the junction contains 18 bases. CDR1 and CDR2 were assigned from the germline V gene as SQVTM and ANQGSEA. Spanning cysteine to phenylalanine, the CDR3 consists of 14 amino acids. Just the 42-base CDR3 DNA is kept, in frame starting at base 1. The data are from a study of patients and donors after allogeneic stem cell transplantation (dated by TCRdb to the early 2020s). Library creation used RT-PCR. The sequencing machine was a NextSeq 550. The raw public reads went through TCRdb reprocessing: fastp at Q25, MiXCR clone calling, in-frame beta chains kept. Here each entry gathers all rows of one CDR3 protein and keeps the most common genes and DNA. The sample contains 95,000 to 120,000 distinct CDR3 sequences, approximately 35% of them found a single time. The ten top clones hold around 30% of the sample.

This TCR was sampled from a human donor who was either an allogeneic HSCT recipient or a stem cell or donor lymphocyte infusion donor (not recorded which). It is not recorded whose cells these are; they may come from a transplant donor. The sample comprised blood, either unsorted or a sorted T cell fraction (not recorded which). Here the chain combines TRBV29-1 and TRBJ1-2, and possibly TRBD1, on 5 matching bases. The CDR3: CSVGGTSWGYGYTF. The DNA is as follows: TGCAGCGTCGGGGGAACTTCATGGGGCTATGGCTACACCTTC.